These 25 T cell receptor beta chains were all obtained from the same sample, sequenced in a study of cytomegalovirus exposure and HLA in healthy donors. Researchers ran the PCR with 60 Vbeta and 13 Jbeta primers. Only in-frame clones appear in the TCRdb table, and some are missing; sequencing was by immunoSEQ multiplex PCR. The sample includes around 160,000 clones, roughly four fifths of them seen just once. Sequenced sample: PBMCs. The receptors derive from a woman between 40 and 50 years old in good health and CMV-seronegative.

This clone was observed a handful of times. The sample carries other DNA sequences with the same CDR3. The chain combines TRBV6-6 with TRBJ2-1, with a tentative D call TRBD1 (6 bases). Germline CDR1 MNHNY, CDR2 SVGAGI (reference sequence). Trimming removed 5 bases from V and 7 bases from J, with 6 bases in between. The CDR3 sequence is 11 residues long. CDR3 amino acids: CASSRGNEQFF. CDR3 DNA sequence: TGTGCCAGCAGTAGGGGGAATGAGCAGTTCTTC.

This chain links TRBV27 with TRBJ2-2; D not resolved. The CDR3 length is 16 residues. Germline loops: CDR1 MNHEY, CDR2 SMNVEV (reference sequence). V lost 1 base to trimming and J lost 0 bases, with 9 bases between them. CDR3 residues: CASSLFGDANTGELFF. In DNA, the CDR3 is TGTGCCAGCAGTTTATTTGGAGACGCGAACACCGGGGAGCTGTTTTTT.

J is TRBJ2-1 and V is TRBV7-3; 11 bases align to TRBD2. Germline CDR1 reads SGHTA; CDR2 reads FQGTGA. The CDR3 length is 16 residues. Trimming cost V 6 bases and J 3 bases; bases outside gene matches: 7. The CDR3 DNA reads TGTGCCAGCAGGAACGGAGGGACTAGCGGCTACAATGAGCAGTTCTTC. Translation: CASRNGGTSGYNEQFF.

This clone was seen more than once but under ten times. This chain links TRBV5-6 with TRBJ2-1, with 7 bases matching TRBD1. V lost 5 bases, J lost 14 bases, and 10 bases stayed unmatched. The CDR3 totals 12 residues. CDR1 is SGHDT, CDR2 YYEEEE, per germline. In DNA, the CDR3 is TGTGCCAGCAGGCGTCACGGGACAGTTGAGTTCTTC. The encoded protein is CASRRHGTVEFF.

The rearrangement joins TRBV5-1 to TRBJ2-1; D is ambiguous. Germline V gene lookup returns CDR1 SGHRS and CDR2 YFSETQ. V was shortened by 0 bases and J by 1 base, with 17 bases between the two germline ends. The CDR3 totals 18 residues. In nucleotides, the CDR3 is TGCGCCAGCAGCTTGGGTTTTGGAGTGGCCGGGTCCTACAATGAGCAGTTCTTC. Its protein product is CASSLGFGVAGSYNEQFF.

Only a few counts were recorded for this clone. The V call is TRBV2, the J call TRBJ1-1; D may be TRBD1 (5 bases). The CDR3 spans 14 residues. Germline V gene lookup returns CDR1 SNHLY and CDR2 FYNNEI. V lost 5 bases to trimming and J lost 5 bases, with 15 bases between them. DNA for the CDR3: TGTGCCAGCAGTCCACCCCCCGCAGGGACTGAAGCTTTCTTT. This gives the protein CASSPPPAGTEAFF. The full variable domain, in which reference TRBV2 and TRBJ1-1 provide the parts outside the CDR3, is EPEVTQTPSHQVTQMGQEVILRCVPISNHLYFYWYRQILGQKVEFLVSFYNNEISEKSEIFDDQFSVERPDGSNFTLKIRSTKLEDSAMYFCASSPPPAGTEAFFGQGTRLTVV.

This chain connects TRBV28 to TRBJ2-7, with D maybe TRBD1 (5 bases). The CDR3 runs to 13 residues. Trimming took off 5 bases at V and 5 bases at J, with 13 bases between the two ends. Germline CDR1 MDHEN, CDR2 SYDVKM. The CDR3 loop is CASSGSPRDEQYF. CDR3 in DNA: TGTGCCAGCAGTGGGTCCCCCAGGGACGAGCAGTACTTC. The variable domain in full, with the rest retrieved from reference TRBV28 and TRBJ2-7, is DVKVTQSSRYLVKRTGEKVFLECVQDMDHENMFWYRQDPGLGLRLIYFSYDVKMKEKGDIPEGYSVSREKKERFSLILESASTNQTSMYLCASSGSPRDEQYFGPGTRLTVT.

The rearrangement links TRBV13 to TRBJ1-1, with TRBD1 identical over 7 bases. V lost 8 bases, J lost 2 bases, and 5 bases stayed unmatched. Germline-derived CDR1 and CDR2 are PRHDT and FYEKMQ (reference sequence). This CDR3 comprises 13 residues. The CDR3 DNA sequence: TGTGCCAGCCTCAGGGGGACCAACACTGAAGCTTTCTTT. Protein product: CASLRGTNTEAFF.

This clone was found once. CDR3 amino acids: CASSRQGFQETQYF. The CDR3 region has the DNA TGTGCCAGCAGTCGGCAGGGATTCCAAGAGACCCAGTACTTC. The V gene is TRBV7-6, the J gene TRBJ2-5; possibly TRBD1 for D (5 bases). Germline-derived CDR1 and CDR2 are SGHVS and FNYEAQ. This CDR3 contains 14 residues. V was cut by 6 bases and J by 1 base, with 12 bases left in between.

The V and J genes are TRBV5-1 and TRBJ2-1, with 11 bases lining up with TRBD2. This CDR3 has 16 residues. Germline V gene sequence: CDR1 SGHRS, CDR2 YFSETQ. After removal of 6 bases from V and 5 bases from J, the junction contained 10 bases not matched to a gene. This chain's CDR3 is CASKGGGLAENNEQFF. The CDR3 coding sequence is TGCGCCAGCAAGGGGGGGGGACTAGCGGAAAACAATGAGCAGTTCTTC.

The chain couples TRBV10-3 to TRBJ1-1; 9 bases agree with TRBD1. CDR3 size: 14 residues. Germline V gives CDR1 ENHRY, CDR2 SYGVKD. V gave up 0 bases and J gave up 6 bases; unmatched junction bases: 2. The CDR3 DNA reads as TGTGCCATCAGTGAGTCGGGACAGGGCCCTGAAGCTTTCTTT. This translates into CAISESGQGPEAFF.

J is TRBJ1-3 and V is TRBV19; D not resolved. Per the germline V gene, CDR1 is LNHDA and CDR2 is SQIVND (reference sequence). The CDR3 extends over 14 amino acids. Trimming removed 3 bases from V and 4 bases from J, with 10 bases in between. CDR3 in amino acids: CASSIGNAGNTIYF. CDR3 DNA: TGTGCCAGTAGTATCGGGAACGCCGGAAACACCATATATTTT.

This clone occurred once. The chain employs TRBV6-8 and TRBJ1-2, with D maybe TRBD1 (5 bases). Trimming shortened V by 4 bases and J by 3 bases, and 12 bases separated the two germline ends. Looked up from germline, CDR1 is MNHGY and CDR2 is SAAAGT. CDR3 length equals 14 residues. The CDR3 region is CASSCPGPYYGYTF. The DNA of the CDR3 is TGTGCCAGCAGTTGTCCAGGGCCCTACTATGGCTACACCTTC.

This clone was counted a few times. This chain uses TRBV6-6 with TRBJ2-6; TRBD1 agrees at 9 bases. CDR3 length: 14 amino acids. V dropped 7 bases and J dropped 12; count of bases not matched to a gene: 10. Germline V gene data show CDR1 as MNHNY and CDR2 as SVGAGI (reference sequence). The CDR3 region is CASTAGQGVTVLTF. The CDR3 DNA follows: TGTGCCAGCACGGCGGGACAGGGCGTAACCGTCCTGACTTTC.

A few counts support this clone. The rearrangement links TRBV6-1 to TRBJ2-7, with D perhaps matching TRBD1 (7 bases). The germline V gene encodes CDR1 MNHNS and CDR2 SASEGT. V was pared by 6 bases and J by 5 bases, with 14 bases between. This CDR3 spans 13 amino acids. The DNA for the CDR3 is TGTGCCAGCAGCAGGGGGGCCCCTGACGAGCAGTACTTC. This sequence encodes CASSRGAPDEQYF.

This chain joins TRBV7-8 and TRBJ1-2, with D possibly matching TRBD1 (6 bases). Germline V lookup: CDR1 SGHVS, CDR2 FQNEAQ. V was clipped by 4 bases and J by 2 bases, with 8 bases between them. The CDR3 loop spans 13 amino acids. In nucleotides, the CDR3 is TGTGCCAGCAGCTGGACAGACAACTATGGCTACACCTTC. Translating gives CASSWTDNYGYTF.

The J gene is TRBJ2-5, the V gene TRBV6-5; 8 positions match TRBD2. The CDR3 consists of 15 residues. V gave up 4 bases and J gave up 5 bases; unmatched junction bases: 9. Germline loops: CDR1 MNHEY, CDR2 SVGAGI. This CDR3 is CASSSLSGGRETQYF. The CDR3 region has the DNA TGTGCCAGCAGTTCCTTAAGCGGGGGACGGGAGACCCAGTACTTC.

This chain joins TRBV2 and TRBJ1-1; the D gene is possibly TRBD1 (6 bases). CDR3 size: 13 residues. Germline V gene lookup returns CDR1 SNHLY and CDR2 FYNNEI. V was trimmed by 4 bases and J by 5 bases, leaving 11 bases between them. DNA for the CDR3: TGTGCCAGCAGTGGCCAGGGGACGACTGAAGCTTTCTTT. It yields the protein CASSGQGTTEAFF.

The J gene is TRBJ2-1, the V gene TRBV14, with 7 bases identical to TRBD1. Per germline, CDR1 SGHDN and CDR2 FVKESK. The CDR3 extends over 15 amino acids. With 3 bases clipped from V and 8 bases from J, the junction kept 10 bases outside the gene matches. The CDR3 sequence: CASSHVTGAGDEQFF. The CDR3 DNA reads as TGTGCCAGCAGCCACGTTACAGGGGCAGGGGATGAGCAGTTCTTC.

V is TRBV5-4 and J is TRBJ2-5, with 10 bases fitting TRBD1. CDR1 is SGHNT and CDR2 is YYREEE in the germline V gene (reference sequence). With 2 bases clipped from V and 2 bases from J, the junction kept 3 bases outside the gene matches. CDR3 length equals 15 residues. The CDR3 DNA follows: TGTGCCAGCAGCTTCGGGACAGGGGTACAAGAGACCCAGTACTTC. As protein: CASSFGTGVQETQYF.

This rearrangement joins TRBV21-1 to TRBJ2-7; TRBD2 is the table's D call and was not checked against the DNA. TRBV21-1 corresponds to a pseudogene. The CDR3 extends over 13 amino acids. CDR3 sequence: CASSKEVAGEQYF. The CDR3, as DNA: TGTGCCAGCAGCAAAGAAGTAGCGGGAGAGCAGTACTTC.

The chain employs TRBV29-1 and TRBJ1-2; D is perhaps TRBD1 (5 bases). CDR3 length equals 12 residues. Deletions cut 7 bases from V and 3 bases from J, with 12 bases between. Germline-derived CDR1 and CDR2 are SQVTM and ANQGSEA. The CDR3 region is CSAGGGDYGYTF. CDR3 sequence (DNA): TGCAGCGCAGGAGGAGGGGACTATGGCTACACCTTC.

This clone came up once. The junction differs from germline at one of its ends, possibly a read error. V usage is TRBV7-7 and J usage is TRBJ2-1; TRBD2 matches at 9 bases. The germline V gene has CDR1 SSHAT and CDR2 FNYEAQ (reference sequence). This CDR3 is built from 17 residues. The CDR3 sequence: CASSSNVGGREGNEQFF. The DNA for the CDR3 is TGTGCTAGCAGCTCCAACGTCGGCGGGAGGGAAGGGAATGAGCAGTTCTTC.

The rearrangement uses TRBV5-1 and TRBJ2-3; D not resolved. The CDR3 sequence is 15 residues long. The V end lost 6 bases, the J end lost 0 bases, and 14 bases lay between the germline ends. Per germline, CDR1 SGHRS and CDR2 YFSETQ. CDR3 in DNA: TGCGCCAGCAAAGTACTGGGCCCAAGCACAGATACGCAGTATTTT. Translating it yields CASKVLGPSTDTQYF.

This chain joins TRBV6-6 and TRBJ2-7; TRBD2 might be the D (6 bases). This CDR3 is 14 amino acids long. V dropped 4 bases and J dropped 7 bases, with 17 bases sitting between them. CDR1 is MNHNY and CDR2 is SVGAGI in the germline V gene (reference sequence). This chain's CDR3 is CASSCGPLAQEQYF. CDR3 DNA: TGTGCCAGCAGTTGCGGTCCACTAGCTCAGGAGCAGTACTTC.